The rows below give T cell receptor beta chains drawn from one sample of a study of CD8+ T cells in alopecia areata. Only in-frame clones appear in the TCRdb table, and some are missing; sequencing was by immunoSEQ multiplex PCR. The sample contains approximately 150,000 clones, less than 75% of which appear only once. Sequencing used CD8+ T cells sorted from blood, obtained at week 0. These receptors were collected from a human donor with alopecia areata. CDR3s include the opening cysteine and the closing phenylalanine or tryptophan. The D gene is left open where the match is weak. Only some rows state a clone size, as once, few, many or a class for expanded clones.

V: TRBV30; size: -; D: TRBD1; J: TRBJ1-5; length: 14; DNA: TGTGCCTGGTCTATACAGGGGAATCGTCAGCCCCAGCATTTT; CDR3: CAWSIQGNRQPQHF
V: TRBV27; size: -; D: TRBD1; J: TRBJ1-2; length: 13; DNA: TGTGCCAGCAGTGACCGGGACAGCTATGGCTACACCTTC; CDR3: CASSDRDSYGYTF
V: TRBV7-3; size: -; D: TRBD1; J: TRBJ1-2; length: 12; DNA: TGTGCCAGCAACACAGGGGTCTATGGCTACACCTTC; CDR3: CASNTGVYGYTF
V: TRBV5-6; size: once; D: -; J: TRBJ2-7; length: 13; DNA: TGTGCCAGCAGCTACTCTTATACGGGGGAGCAGTACTTC; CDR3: CASSYSYTGEQYF
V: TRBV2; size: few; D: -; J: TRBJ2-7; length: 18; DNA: TGTGCCAGCAGTGAACTGCCGAGGGGGGCAGGTTCTAACTACGAGCAGTACTTC; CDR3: CASSELPRGAGSNYEQYF
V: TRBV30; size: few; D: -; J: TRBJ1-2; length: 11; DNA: TGTGCCTGGAGTGGGCCTGCTGGCTACACCTTC; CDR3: CAWSGPAGYTF
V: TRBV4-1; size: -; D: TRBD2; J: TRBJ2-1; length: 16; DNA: TGCGCCAGCAGCCAAGTACGCGGGGGGGCCTACAATGAGCAGTTCTTC; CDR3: CASSQVRGGAYNEQFF
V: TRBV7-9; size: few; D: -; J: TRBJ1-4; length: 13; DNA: TGTGCCAGCAGCTTAGATCCCGATGAAAAACTGTTTTTT; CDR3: CASSLDPDEKLFF
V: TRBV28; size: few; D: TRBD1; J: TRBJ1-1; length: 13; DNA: TGTGCCAGCAGCGACAGGGGGTACACTGAAGCTTTCTTT; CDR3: CASSDRGYTEAFF
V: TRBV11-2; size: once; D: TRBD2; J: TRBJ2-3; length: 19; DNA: TGTGCCAGCAGCGCCTGGACTAGCGGGGGGGGACGGGTCACAGATACGCAGTATTTT; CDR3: CASSAWTSGGGRVTDTQYF
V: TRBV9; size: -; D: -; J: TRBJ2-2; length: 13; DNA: TGTGCCAGCAGCCATCCCGGGGGCCGGGAGCTGTTTTTT; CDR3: CASSHPGGRELFF
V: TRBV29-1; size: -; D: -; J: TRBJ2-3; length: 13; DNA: TGCAGCGTTGAGTCCGGGGCGGGAGATACGCAGTATTTT; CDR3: CSVESGAGDTQYF
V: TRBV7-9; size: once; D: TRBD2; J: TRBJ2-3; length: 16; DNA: TGTGCCAGCAGCTCTCGGGGACTACGAGGCACAGATACGCAGTATTTT; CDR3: CASSSRGLRGTDTQYF
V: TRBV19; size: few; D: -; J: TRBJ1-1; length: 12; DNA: TGTGCCAGTAGTGGGGGGAAGGTTGAAGCTTTCTTT; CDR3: CASSGGKVEAFF
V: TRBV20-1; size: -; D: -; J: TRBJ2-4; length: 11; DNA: TGCAGTGCTAGAACAGAAAACATTCAGTACTTC; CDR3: CSARTENIQYF
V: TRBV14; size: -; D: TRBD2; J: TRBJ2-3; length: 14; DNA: TGTGCCAGCAGCCCCGGCGGGGGGCCAGATACGCAGTATTTT; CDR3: CASSPGGGPDTQYF
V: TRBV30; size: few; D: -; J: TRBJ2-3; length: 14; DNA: TGTGCCTGGAGTGGAGGGGGGGCACCAGATACGCAGTATTTT; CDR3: CAWSGGGAPDTQYF
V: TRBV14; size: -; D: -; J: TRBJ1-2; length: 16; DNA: TGTGCCAGCAGCCAAGATTTTCTCGCCTCTAACTATGGCTACACCTTC; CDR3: CASSQDFLASNYGYTF
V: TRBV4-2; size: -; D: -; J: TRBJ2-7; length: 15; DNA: TGTGCCAGCAGCCCGACAGAGGGCAGCTCCTACGAGCAGTACTTC; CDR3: CASSPTEGSSYEQYF
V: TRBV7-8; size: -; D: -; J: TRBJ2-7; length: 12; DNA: TGTGCCAGCAGTCTAGGGGTTTTCGGGCAGTACTTC; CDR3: CASSLGVFGQYF
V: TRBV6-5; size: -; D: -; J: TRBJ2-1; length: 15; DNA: TGTGCCAGCAGTTACTCCACGAGCTCCTACAATGAGCAGTTCTTC; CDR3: CASSYSTSSYNEQFF
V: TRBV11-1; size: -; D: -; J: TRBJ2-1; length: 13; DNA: TGTGCCAGCGGCCAGCCAGAGTACAATGAGCAGTTCTTC; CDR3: CASGQPEYNEQFF
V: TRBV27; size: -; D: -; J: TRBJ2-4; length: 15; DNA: TGTGCCAGCAGCCACTCCGGGACGGGCAAAAACATTCAGTACTTC; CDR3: CASSHSGTGKNIQYF
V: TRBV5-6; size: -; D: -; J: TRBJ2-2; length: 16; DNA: TGTGCCAGCAGCCAGCATTCAGCCGGGGGAATCGGGGAGCTGTTTTTT; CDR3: CASSQHSAGGIGELFF
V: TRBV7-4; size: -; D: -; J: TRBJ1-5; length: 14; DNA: TGTGCCAGCAGCTTAGAGGATAGCAATCAGCCCCAGCATTTT; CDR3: CASSLEDSNQPQHF
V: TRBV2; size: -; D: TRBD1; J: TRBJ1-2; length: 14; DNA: TGTGCCAGCAGTGCACCGGGACAGGACTATGGCTACACCTTC; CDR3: CASSAPGQDYGYTF
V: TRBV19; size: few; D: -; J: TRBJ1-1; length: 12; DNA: TGTGCCACCCGGGGGGGTCGGACTGAAGCTTTCTTT; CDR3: CATRGGRTEAFF
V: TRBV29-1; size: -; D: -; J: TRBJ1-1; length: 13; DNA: TGCAGCGTTGAGGGGGGCAGTGGCACTGAAGCTTTCTTT; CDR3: CSVEGGSGTEAFF
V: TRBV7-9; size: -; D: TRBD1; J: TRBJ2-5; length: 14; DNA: TGTGCCAGCAGCTTCGCGACAGGGGAAGAGACCCAGTACTTC; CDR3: CASSFATGEETQYF
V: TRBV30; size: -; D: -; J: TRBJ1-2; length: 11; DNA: TGTGCCTGGAGTGGGAGCTATGGCTACACCTTC; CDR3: CAWSGSYGYTF
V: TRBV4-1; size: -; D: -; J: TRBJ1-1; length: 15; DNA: TGCGCCAGCAGCCAAGCTGCCAGGGGCATCACTGAAGCTTTCTTT; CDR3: CASSQAARGITEAFF
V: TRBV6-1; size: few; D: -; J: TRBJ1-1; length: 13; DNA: TGTGCCAGCAGTGAAGCGCGCAACACTGAAGCTTTCTTT; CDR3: CASSEARNTEAFF
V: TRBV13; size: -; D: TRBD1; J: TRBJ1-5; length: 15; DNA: TGTGCCAGCAGCGACGGACAGGGGGACAATCAGCCCCAGCATTTT; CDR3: CASSDGQGDNQPQHF
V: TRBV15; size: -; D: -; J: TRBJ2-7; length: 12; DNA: TGTGCCACCAGCCGGGGAGACTACGAGCAGTACTTC; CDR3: CATSRGDYEQYF
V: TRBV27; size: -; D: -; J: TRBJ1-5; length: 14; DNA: TGTGCCAGCAGCCGAGGCAGCAGCAATCAGCCCCAGCATTTT; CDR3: CASSRGSSNQPQHF
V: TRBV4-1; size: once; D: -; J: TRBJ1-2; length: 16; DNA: TGCGCCAGCAGCCAAGGTGTAATTCAGGCTAACTATGGCTACACCTTC; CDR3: CASSQGVIQANYGYTF
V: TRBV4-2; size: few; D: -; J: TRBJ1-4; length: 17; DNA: TGTGCCAGCAGCCAAGATAGGATGACAGCCTCTCGTGAAAAACTGTTTTTT; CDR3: CASSQDRMTASREKLFF
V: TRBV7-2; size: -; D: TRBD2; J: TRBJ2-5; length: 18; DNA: TGTGCCAGCAGCCCGATCTACGGGACTAGCGGGGGGGCCCGTGAGCAGTACTTC; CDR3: CASSPIYGTSGGAREQYF
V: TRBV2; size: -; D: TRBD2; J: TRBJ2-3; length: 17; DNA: TGTGCCAGCAGTGAAGTCCGCGGGGGGGCCCGGACAGATACGCAGTATTTT; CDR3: CASSEVRGGARTDTQYF
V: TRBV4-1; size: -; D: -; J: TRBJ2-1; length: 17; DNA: TGCGCCAGCAGCCAGAGTGGAGGGGGCTTGAAGCACAATGAGCAGTTCTTC; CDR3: CASSQSGGGLKHNEQFF
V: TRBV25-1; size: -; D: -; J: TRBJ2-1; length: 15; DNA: TGTGCCAGCAGCGCCAGCATTGCGGTCTACAATGAGCAGTTCTTC; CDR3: CASSASIAVYNEQFF
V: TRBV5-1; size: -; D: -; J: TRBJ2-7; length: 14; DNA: TGCGCCAGCAGCTTGTCACAGGGCGGACGCGAGCAGTACTTC; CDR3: CASSLSQGGREQYF
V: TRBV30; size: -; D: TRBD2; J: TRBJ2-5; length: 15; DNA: TGTGCCTCGAGCGGGAGAGGCCCCATTTTGGAGACCCAGTACTTC; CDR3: CASSGRGPILETQYF
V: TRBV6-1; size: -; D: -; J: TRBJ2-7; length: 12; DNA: TGTGCCAGCAGTGAAGGGAGGTACGAGCAGTACTTC; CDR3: CASSEGRYEQYF
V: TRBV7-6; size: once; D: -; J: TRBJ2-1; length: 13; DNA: TGTGCCAGCAGCTTTGCCAGGGGAAATGAGCAGTTCTTC; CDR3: CASSFARGNEQFF
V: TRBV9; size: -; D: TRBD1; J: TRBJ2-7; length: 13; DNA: TGTGCCAGCAGCGGGGGGACAGGGTACGAGCAGTACTTC; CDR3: CASSGGTGYEQYF
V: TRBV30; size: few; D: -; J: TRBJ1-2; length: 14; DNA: TGTGCCTGGAGTCCCCCAGGCAGAAATGATGGCTACACCTTC; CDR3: CAWSPPGRNDGYTF
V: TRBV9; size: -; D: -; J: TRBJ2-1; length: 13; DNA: TGTGCCAGCAGAGGGGGGGCCGAGAATGAGCAGTTCTTC; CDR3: CASRGGAENEQFF
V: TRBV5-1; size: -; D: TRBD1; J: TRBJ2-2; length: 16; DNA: TGCGCCAGCAGCTGGGGGACAGGGGCGTGGACCGGGGAGCTGTTTTTT; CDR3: CASSWGTGAWTGELFF
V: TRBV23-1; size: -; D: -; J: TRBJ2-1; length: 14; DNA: TGCGCCAGCGCTCCGGGGAGCTCCTACAATGAGCAGTTCTTC; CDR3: CASAPGSSYNEQFF
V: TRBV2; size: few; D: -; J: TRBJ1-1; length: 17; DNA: TGTGCCAGCAGTGAAGCGCAAACCATGATAAGCGGCACTGAAGCTTTCTTT; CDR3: CASSEAQTMISGTEAFF
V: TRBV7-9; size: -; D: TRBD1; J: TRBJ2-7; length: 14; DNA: TGTGCCAGCAGCTCGACCGGGACAGTCCACGAGCAGTACTTC; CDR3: CASSSTGTVHEQYF
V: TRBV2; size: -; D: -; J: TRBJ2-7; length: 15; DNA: TGTGCCAGCACTCCCCTGGACGGAACCCCCTACGAGCAGTACTTC; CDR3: CASTPLDGTPYEQYF